These 3 T cell receptor beta chains share one sample of origin, sequenced in a study of T-cell reconstitution after alpha-beta-depleted transplantation in children. Unique molecular identifiers were incorporated during preparation of the TCRbeta library. TCRdb redid the calling of the PCR reads with MiXCR, one entry per CDR3 protein. The repertoire holds around 200,000 distinct CDR3 sequences, with about 6.4% as singletons. Sequences were derived from PBMCs from the stem cell graft donor, sampled from the stem cell graft. These receptors were collected from a human donor who donated a stem cell graft to a child with Wiskott-Aldrich syndrome.

This clonotype was found a few times. The rearrangement joins TRBV24-1 to TRBJ2-1; TRBD2 matches 14 bases. Germline V lookup: CDR1 KGHDR, CDR2 SFDVKD. CDR3 length equals 16 residues. J was trimmed by 6 bases and V by 7 bases; bases with no gene match: 7. The CDR3 DNA is TGTGCCACCAGCGCCTCGACTAGCGGGAGGGCCAATGAGCAGTTCTTC. Encoded protein: CATSASTSGRANEQFF.

In this sample, this clonotype turned up a few times. At one end the junction does not follow the germline gene, possibly because of a read error. The chain uses TRBV7-9 and TRBJ2-1; D possibly corresponds to TRBD2 (5 bases). The CDR3 contains 14 residues. CDR1 and CDR2 from the germline V gene are SEHNR and FQNEAQ (reference sequence). The CDR3 sequence is CASSLAGANGEQFF. The DNA for the CDR3 is TGTGCCAGCAGCCTAGCCGGCGCCAATGGTGAGCAGTTCTTC.

This clonotype was detected ten times or more. V is TRBV4-3 and J is TRBJ1-1; weak D call: TRBD1 (5 bases). The germline gives CDR1 LGHNA, CDR2 YSLEER. V dropped 0 bases and J dropped 6 bases, with 11 bases sitting between them. The CDR3 runs 14 residues. CDR3 nucleotides: TGCGCCAGCAGCCAAGAGTCAGGGAGTTCTGAAGCTTTCTTT. The encoded protein is CASSQESGSSEAFF.